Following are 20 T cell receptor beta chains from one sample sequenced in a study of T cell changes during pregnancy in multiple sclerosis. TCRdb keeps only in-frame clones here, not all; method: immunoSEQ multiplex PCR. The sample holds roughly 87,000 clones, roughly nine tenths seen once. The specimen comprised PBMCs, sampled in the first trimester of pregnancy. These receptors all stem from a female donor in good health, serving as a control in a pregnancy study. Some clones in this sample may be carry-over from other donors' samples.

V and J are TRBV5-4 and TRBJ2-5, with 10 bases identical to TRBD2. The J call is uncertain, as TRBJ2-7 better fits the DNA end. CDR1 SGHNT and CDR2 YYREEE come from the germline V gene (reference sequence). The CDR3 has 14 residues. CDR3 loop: CASSQLAGSYEQYF. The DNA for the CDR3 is TGTGCCAGCAGCCAACTAGCGGGAAGTTACGAGCAGTACTTC.

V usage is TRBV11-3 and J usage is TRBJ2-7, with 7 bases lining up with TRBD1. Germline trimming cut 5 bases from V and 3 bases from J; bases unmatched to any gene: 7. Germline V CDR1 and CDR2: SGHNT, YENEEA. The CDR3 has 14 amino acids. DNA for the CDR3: TGTGCCAGCAGCGTGACAGGGTCCAGCTACGAGCAGTACTTC. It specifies CASSVTGSSYEQYF.

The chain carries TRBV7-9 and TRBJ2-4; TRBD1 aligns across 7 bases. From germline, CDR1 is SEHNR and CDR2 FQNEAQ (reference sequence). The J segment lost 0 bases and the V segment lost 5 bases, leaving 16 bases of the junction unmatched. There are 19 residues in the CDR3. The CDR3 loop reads CASSDDPGTATIAKNIQYF. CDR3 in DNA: TGTGCCAGCAGCGACGATCCCGGGACAGCAACCATAGCCAAAAACATTCAGTACTTC.

The CDR3 DNA reads TGTGCCAGCTCACAGCGGGTCTTACCTGAAAAACTGTTTTTT. Its translation: CASSQRVLPEKLFF. V usage is TRBV18 and J usage is TRBJ1-4; no firm D call. The CDR3 sequence is 14 residues long. Germline V lookup: CDR1 KGHSH, CDR2 LQKENI. V was pared by 4 bases and J by 7 bases, with 13 bases between.

This CDR3 reads CASSELASNTGELFF. DNA of the CDR3: TGTGCCAGCAGTGAGCTGGCTTCGAACACCGGGGAGCTGTTTTTT. This chain links TRBV2 with TRBJ2-2; D uncertain. This CDR3 comprises 15 residues. The germline V gene encodes CDR1 SNHLY and CDR2 FYNNEI. V was cut by 3 bases and J by 0 bases, with 8 bases left in between. The variable domain in full, completed from reference TRBV2 and TRBJ2-2, reads EPEVTQTPSHQVTQMGQEVILRCVPISNHLYFYWYRQILGQKVEFLVSFYNNEISEKSEIFDDQFSVERPDGSNFTLKIRSTKLEDSAMYFCASSELASNTGELFFGEGSRLTVL.

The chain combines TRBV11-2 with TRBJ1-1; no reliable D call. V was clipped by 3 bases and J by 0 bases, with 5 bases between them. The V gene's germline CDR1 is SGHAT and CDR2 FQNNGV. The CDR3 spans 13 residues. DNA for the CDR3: TGTGCCAGCAGCTTTCAGGTGAACACTGAAGCTTTCTTT. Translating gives CASSFQVNTEAFF.

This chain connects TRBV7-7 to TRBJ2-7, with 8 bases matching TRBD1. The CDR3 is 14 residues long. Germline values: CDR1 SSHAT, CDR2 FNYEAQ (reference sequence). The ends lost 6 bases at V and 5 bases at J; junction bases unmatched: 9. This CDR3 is CASRLRTGLNEQYF. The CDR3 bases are TGTGCCAGCAGACTAAGGACAGGGCTAAACGAGCAGTACTTC.

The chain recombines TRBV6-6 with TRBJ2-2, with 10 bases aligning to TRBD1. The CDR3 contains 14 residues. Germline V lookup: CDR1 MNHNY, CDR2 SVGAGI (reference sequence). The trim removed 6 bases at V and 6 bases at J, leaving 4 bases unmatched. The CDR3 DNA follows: TGTGCCAGCAGACAGGACAGGGGGGCCGGGGAGCTGTTTTTT. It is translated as CASRQDRGAGELFF.

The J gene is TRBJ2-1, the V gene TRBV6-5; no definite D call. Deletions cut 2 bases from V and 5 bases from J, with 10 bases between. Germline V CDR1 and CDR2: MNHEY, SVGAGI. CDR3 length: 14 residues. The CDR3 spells CASSYPLIHNEQFF. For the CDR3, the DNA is TGTGCCAGCAGTTACCCTCTAATTCACAATGAGCAGTTCTTC.

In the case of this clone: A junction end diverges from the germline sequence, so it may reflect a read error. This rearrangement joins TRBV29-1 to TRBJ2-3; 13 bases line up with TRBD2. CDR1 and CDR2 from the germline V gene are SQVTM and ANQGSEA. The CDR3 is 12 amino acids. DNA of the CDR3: TGCAGCGCTCGAGCGACTAGCGGGAGGCCCACTTTT. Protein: CSARATSGRPTF.

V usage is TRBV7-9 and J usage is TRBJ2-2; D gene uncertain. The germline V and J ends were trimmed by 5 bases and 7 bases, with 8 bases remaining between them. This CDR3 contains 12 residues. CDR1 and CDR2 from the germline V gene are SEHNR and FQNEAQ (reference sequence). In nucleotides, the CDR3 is TGTGCCAGCAGCCCCGTGTTCGGGGAGCTGTTTTTT. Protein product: CASSPVFGELFF. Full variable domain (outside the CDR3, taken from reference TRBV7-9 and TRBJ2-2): DTGVSQNPRHKITKRGQNVTFRCDPISEHNRLYWYRQTLGQGPEFLTYFQNEAQLEKSRLLSDRFSAERPKGSFSTLEIQRTEQGDSAMYLCASSPVFGELFFGEGSRLTVL.

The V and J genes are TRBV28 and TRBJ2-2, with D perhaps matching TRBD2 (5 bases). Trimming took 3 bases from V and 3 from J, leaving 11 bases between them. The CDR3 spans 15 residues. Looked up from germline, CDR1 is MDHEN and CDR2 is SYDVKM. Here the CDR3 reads CASSFPGSDTGELFF. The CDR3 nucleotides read TGTGCCAGCAGTTTTCCGGGGAGCGACACCGGGGAGCTGTTTTTT.

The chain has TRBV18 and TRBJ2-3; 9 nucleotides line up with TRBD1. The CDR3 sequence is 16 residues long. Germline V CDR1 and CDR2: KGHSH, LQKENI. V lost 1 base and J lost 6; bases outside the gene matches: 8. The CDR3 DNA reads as TGTGCCAGCTCACCACTCGGACAGGGGATTAGGGATACGCAGTATTTT. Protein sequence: CASSPLGQGIRDTQYF.

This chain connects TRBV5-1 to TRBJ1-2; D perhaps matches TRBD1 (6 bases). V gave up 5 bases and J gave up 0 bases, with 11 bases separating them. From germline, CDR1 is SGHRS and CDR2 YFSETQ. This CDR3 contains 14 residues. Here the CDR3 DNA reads TGCGCCAGCAGTGACAGGCCGGCTAACTATGGCTACACCTTC. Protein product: CASSDRPANYGYTF.

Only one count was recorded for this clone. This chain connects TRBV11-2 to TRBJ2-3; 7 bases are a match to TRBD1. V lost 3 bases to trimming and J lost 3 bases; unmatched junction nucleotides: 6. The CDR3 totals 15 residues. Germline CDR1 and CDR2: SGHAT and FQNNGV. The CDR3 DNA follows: TGTGCCAGCAGCTTCTACAGGGGTGGGACAGATACGCAGTATTTT. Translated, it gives CASSFYRGGTDTQYF.

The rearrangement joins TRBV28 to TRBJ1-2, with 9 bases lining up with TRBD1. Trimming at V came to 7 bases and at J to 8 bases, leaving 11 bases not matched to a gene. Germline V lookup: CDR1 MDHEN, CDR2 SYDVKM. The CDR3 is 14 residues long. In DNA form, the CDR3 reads TGTGCCAGCACCATTGGGGGACAGGGACGAGGCTACACCTTC. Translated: CASTIGGQGRGYTF.

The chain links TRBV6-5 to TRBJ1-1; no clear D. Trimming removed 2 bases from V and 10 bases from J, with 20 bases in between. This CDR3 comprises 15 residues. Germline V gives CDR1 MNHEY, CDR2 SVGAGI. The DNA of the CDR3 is TGTGCCAGCAGTTACGGAGCGACGGCCTCGGGGTCAGCTTTCTTT. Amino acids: CASSYGATASGSAFF.

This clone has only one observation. DNA of the CDR3: TGTGCCAGCAGCCAAGAGGGGGCCAGGTCTGGAAACACCATATATTTT. It translates to CASSQEGARSGNTIYF. The genes are TRBV4-2 and TRBJ1-3; D may be TRBD1 (6 bases). Germline V gene data show CDR1 as LGHNA and CDR2 as YNFKEQ. The CDR3 runs 16 residues. Trimming removed 0 bases from V and 1 base from J, with 10 bases in between.

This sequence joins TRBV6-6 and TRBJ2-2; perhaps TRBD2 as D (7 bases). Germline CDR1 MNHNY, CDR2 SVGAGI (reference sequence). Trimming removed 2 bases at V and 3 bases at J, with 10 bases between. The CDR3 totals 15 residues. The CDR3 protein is CASSYGGADTGELFF. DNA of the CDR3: TGTGCCAGCAGTTACGGGGGGGCGGACACCGGGGAGCTGTTTTTT.

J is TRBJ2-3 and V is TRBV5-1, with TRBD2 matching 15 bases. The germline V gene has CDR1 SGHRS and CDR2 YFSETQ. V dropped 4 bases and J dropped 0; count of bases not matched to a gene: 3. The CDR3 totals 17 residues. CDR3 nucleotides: TGCGCCAGCAGCACCGGGACTAGCGGGGGGAGCACAGATACGCAGTATTTT. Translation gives CASSTGTSGGSTDTQYF. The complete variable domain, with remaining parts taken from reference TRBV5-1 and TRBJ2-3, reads KAGVTQTPRYLIKTRGQQVTLSCSPISGHRSVSWYQQTPGQGLQFLFEYFSETQRNKGNFPGRFSGRQFSNSRSEMNVSTLELGDSALYLCASSTGTSGGSTDTQYFGPGTRLTVL.